This TCR beta chain was captured by sequencing in a study of CXCR3-negative and CXCR3-positive naive CD8 T cells. Whole-study results and caveats: For CXCR3-positive naive cells, TRB CDR3s were more hydrophobic than those of CXCR3-negative naive cells.

Concerning this clonotype itself: The antigen is undetermined.

The CDR3 spans 15 residues. Per the germline V gene, CDR1 is DFQATT and CDR2 is SNEGSKA (reference sequence). 5' RACE with UMI labels generated the TRB cDNA libraries. TCRdb re-called the 5' RACE reads and shows each CDR3 protein once, DNA omitted. Here the sample table reports about 150,000 distinct CDR3 sequences. The clonotype was recovered from a human donor in good health. Some clones in this sample may be carry-over from other donors' samples. The specimen sequenced was naive CXCR3+ CD8+ T cells from blood. Subset noted: CD45RO-CCR7+CD27+CD95- naive CD8+ T cells expressing CXCR3 (TNR3+). J is TRBJ2-7 and V is TRBV20-1. The CDR3 is CSAREVGRFSYEQYF.